The 15 T cell receptor beta chains given below trace back to one sample, sequenced in a study of T cell responses to AZD1222 COVID-19 vaccine. Clones were sequenced by immunoSEQ multiplex PCR, and TCRdb holds only the in-frame ones, with some missing. The data contain under 150,000 clones, about 90% of them seen just once; the ten biggest clones take up 1.5% to 2%. The material sequenced was peripheral blood, taken 28 days after the second AZD1222 dose. The receptors were gathered from an adult who received the AZD1222 COVID-19 vaccine.

The chain's CDR3 is CASSEARYPYEQYF. As DNA, the CDR3 is TGTGCCAGCAGTGAAGCCAGGTATCCCTACGAGCAGTACTTC. The chain has TRBV2 and TRBJ2-7, with no clear D. The CDR3 is 14 residues long. Germline V gene sequence: CDR1 SNHLY, CDR2 FYNNEI. Trimming cost V 0 bases and J 2 bases, with 8 bases left between them.

The chain links TRBV7-2 to TRBJ1-6; D is unresolved. CDR1 and CDR2 (germline): SGHTA, FQGNSA. This CDR3 spans 13 amino acids. V was cut by 1 base and J by 9 bases, with 7 bases left in between. The CDR3: CASSLGTSSPLHF. In DNA form, the CDR3 reads TGTGCCAGCAGCTTAGGGACTAGTTCACCCCTCCACTTT.

The rearrangement uses TRBV7-9 and TRBJ1-1, with D hard to call. V gave up 3 bases and J gave up 0 bases, with 8 bases separating them. Germline assignment: CDR1 SEHNR and CDR2 FQNEAQ (reference sequence). The CDR3 contains 14 residues. The CDR3 DNA reads TGTGCCAGCAGCTTGGTTCTAATGAACACTGAAGCTTTCTTT. Protein sequence: CASSLVLMNTEAFF.

The chain carries TRBV10-1 and TRBJ1-2; D unresolved. Between the trimmed V and J ends, which lost 0 bases and 7 bases, there was a span of 18 bases. This CDR3 is 16 amino acids long. Germline V lookup: CDR1 WNHNN, CDR2 SYGVQD (reference sequence). Here the CDR3 DNA reads TGCGCCAGCAGTGAGTCAAGGGCCGGCTATCTCAGTGGCTACACCTTC. Its translation is CASSESRAGYLSGYTF.

The chain combines TRBV27 with TRBJ1-1; 10 nucleotides match TRBD1. The V and J ends lost 4 bases and 2 bases, in that order; junction bases with no gene match: 1. The CDR3 covers 14 residues. Germline CDR1 is MNHEY and CDR2 is SMNVEV (reference sequence). As DNA, the CDR3 is TGTGCCAGCAGTTCGACAGGGGGCAACACTGAAGCTTTCTTT. It specifies CASSSTGGNTEAFF.

The rearrangement joins TRBV7-9 to TRBJ1-6; D remains ambiguous. The CDR3 is made up of 19 amino acids. Germline CDR1 reads SEHNR; CDR2 reads FQNEAQ (reference sequence). V lost 7 bases and J lost 4, with 26 bases in between. For the CDR3, the DNA is TGTGCCAGCATCCCACTCGACGAAGAGGAAGGGAGATATAATTCACCCCTCCACTTT. Translating gives CASIPLDEEEGRYNSPLHF.

The V gene is TRBV10-2, the J gene TRBJ2-7, with 7 bases aligning to TRBD1. Trimming at V came to 9 bases and at J to 0 bases, leaving 2 bases not matched to a gene. The CDR3 length is 12 residues. CDR1 WSHSY and CDR2 SAAADI come from the germline V gene. In DNA form, the CDR3 reads TGCGCCAGTCGACAGGGCTCCTACGAGCAGTACGTC. This codes for CASRQGSYEQYV.

This chain links TRBV6-6 with TRBJ1-5, with TRBD1 as a possible D gene (5 bases). Trimming took off 6 bases at V and 0 bases at J, with 9 bases between the two ends. CDR3 length equals 14 residues. Germline assignment: CDR1 MNHNY and CDR2 SVGAGI (reference sequence). The CDR3 sequence is CASRTGGSNQPQHF. The CDR3 DNA reads as TGTGCCAGCAGAACCGGGGGTAGCAATCAGCCCCAGCATTTT.

The chain joins TRBV4-3 to TRBJ2-3; D is unresolved. Germline V gene sequence: CDR1 LGHNA, CDR2 YSLEER. The CDR3 contains 15 residues. The germline V and J ends were trimmed by 0 bases and 1 base, with 8 bases remaining between them. The CDR3 DNA reads as TGCGCCAGCAGCCAAGATCATGGCCGCACAGATACGCAGTATTTT. Its protein is CASSQDHGRTDTQYF.

This clone appeared once. The chain has TRBV28 and TRBJ1-5; 9 positions agree with TRBD1. V lost 5 bases, J lost 2 bases, and 13 bases stayed unmatched. This CDR3 is 18 amino acids long. CDR1 and CDR2 (germline): MDHEN, SYDVKM. CDR3 region: CASSALGQGGRGNQPQHF. The DNA for the CDR3 is TGTGCCAGCAGTGCGCTGGGACAGGGAGGTAGAGGCAATCAGCCCCAGCATTTT.

This chain uses TRBV12-5 with TRBJ2-5; 9 nucleotides line up with TRBD2. The CDR3 spans 16 residues. The V gene's germline CDR1 is LGHNT and CDR2 FRNRAP. Trimming at V came to 3 bases and at J to 3 bases, leaving 8 bases not matched to a gene. The CDR3 region is CASGFDASGVKETQYF. The DNA for the CDR3 is TGTGCTAGTGGTTTCGACGCTAGCGGGGTAAAAGAGACCCAGTACTTC. The variable domain in full, with the rest retrieved from reference TRBV12-5 and TRBJ2-5, is DARVTQTPRHKVTEMGQEVTMRCQPILGHNTVFWYRQTMMQGLELLAYFRNRAPLDDSGMPKDRFSAEMPDATLATLKIQPSEPRDSAVYFCASGFDASGVKETQYFGPGTRLLVL.

The rearrangement uses TRBV12-3 or TRBV12-4 and TRBJ2-1, with a possible D match to TRBD1 (6 bases). With 6 bases removed from V and 14 bases from J, the gap between germline ends came to 17 bases. The CDR3 covers 12 residues. CDR3 in amino acids: CASRITGNREFF. CDR3 nucleotide sequence: TGTGCCAGCAGAATTACAGGGAACAGGGAGTTCTTC.

The V and J genes are TRBV19 and TRBJ2-1, with a tentative D call TRBD2 (6 bases). V lost 3 bases and J 4 bases, leaving 13 bases between the germline ends. Germline V CDR1 and CDR2: LNHDA, SQIVND (reference sequence). The CDR3 sequence is 15 residues long. The CDR3 DNA is TGTGCCAGTAGTATGGTCGGGAGCGCGTACAATGAGCAGTTCTTC. This sequence encodes CASSMVGSAYNEQFF.

V and J are TRBV28 and TRBJ1-4, with 8 bases lining up with TRBD1. V lost 6 bases to trimming and J lost 8 bases; unmatched junction nucleotides: 8. The CDR3 covers 14 residues. Germline assignment: CDR1 MDHEN and CDR2 SYDVKM. The DNA for the CDR3 is TGTGCCAGCAGGATCGACAGGGGCGACGAAAAACTGTTTTTT. It specifies CASRIDRGDEKLFF.

The V and J genes are TRBV11-2 and TRBJ1-6; 9 bases are shared with TRBD1. Germline V gene lookup returns CDR1 SGHAT and CDR2 FQNNGV. The V and J ends lost 1 base and 11 bases, in that order; junction bases with no gene match: 15. This CDR3 has 18 amino acids. The CDR3 spells CASSLGDGGQGFRTPLHF. In nucleotides, the CDR3 is TGTGCCAGCAGCTTAGGAGATGGGGGACAGGGTTTTCGTACACCCCTCCACTTT.